These 7 T cell receptor beta chains were sequenced from one sample in a study of response to subunit inactivated influenza vaccine. TCRdb reprocessed the RT-PCR reads with MiXCR, giving one entry per CDR3 protein. The repertoire holds 650,000 to 800,000 distinct CDR3 sequences, with 11% to 15% as singletons. The sample was PBMCs from blood, taken roughly 2 weeks before vaccination. The receptors here all came from a man aged 50-60 years who received an inactivated influenza vaccine.

This clonotype was detected a few times. The chain's CDR3 is CASRLGQAERTDTQYF. The CDR3 nucleotides are TGTGCCAGCAGGCTGGGACAGGCAGAACGCACAGATACGCAGTATTTT. This chain connects TRBV28 to TRBJ2-3; 8 bases match TRBD1. Germline V gene sequence: CDR1 MDHEN, CDR2 SYDVKM. The CDR3 is made up of 16 amino acids. The ends lost 6 bases at V and 1 base at J; junction bases unmatched: 9. Full variable domain (rest looked up from reference TRBV28 and TRBJ2-3): DVKVTQSSRYLVKRTGEKVFLECVQDMDHENMFWYRQDPGLGLRLIYFSYDVKMKEKGDIPEGYSVSREKKERFSLILESASTNQTSMYLCASRLGQAERTDTQYFGPGTRLTVL.

The genes are TRBV4-1 and TRBJ2-7; D is ambiguous. CDR3 size: 13 residues. V lost 0 bases to trimming and J lost 4 bases, with 7 bases between them. The germline V gene encodes CDR1 MGHRA and CDR2 YSYEKL. The CDR3 spells CASSQELIYEQYF. CDR3 sequence (DNA): TGCGCCAGCAGCCAAGAACTAATTTACGAGCAGTACTTC.

This clonotype was seen only once. V is TRBV7-2 and J is TRBJ2-3; TRBD2 matches 9 bases. Looked up from germline, CDR1 is SGHTA and CDR2 is FQGNSA. This CDR3 has 16 residues. V lost 6 bases to trimming and J lost 3 bases; unmatched junction nucleotides: 10. The CDR3, as DNA: TGTGCCAGCAGTTCCTCTAGCGGGGATAGAACAGATACGCAGTATTTT. Protein sequence: CASSSSSGDRTDTQYF.

This clonotype was seen only a few times. This sequence joins TRBV25-1 and TRBJ2-1; 10 bases match TRBD2. The CDR3 has 15 amino acids. Per the germline V gene, CDR1 is MGHDK and CDR2 is SYGVNS. V was clipped by 4 bases and J by 2 bases; unmatched bases: 2. DNA of the CDR3: TGTGCCAGCAGTGGAAGCGGGAGGGCCTACAATGAGCAGTTCTTC. It encodes CASSGSGRAYNEQFF.

The V gene is TRBV2, the J gene TRBJ1-4; a weak D match, TRBD1 (6 bases). CDR1 SNHLY and CDR2 FYNNEI come from the germline V gene. CDR3 length: 16 amino acids. The germline V and J ends were trimmed by 6 bases and 7 bases, with 21 bases remaining between them. The CDR3 loop is CASRFDRQAGIEKLFF. The CDR3 coding sequence is TGTGCCAGCAGATTCGACAGACAGGCGGGGATTGAAAAACTGTTTTTT.

This clonotype was observed a few times. The chain employs TRBV12-3 or TRBV12-4 and TRBJ1-2; TRBD1 might be the D (5 bases). This CDR3 has 14 residues. V was trimmed by 6 bases and J by 4 bases, leaving 15 bases between them. CDR3 sequence: CASSTGTVSYGYTF. CDR3 bases: TGTGCCAGCAGCACCGGGACCGTTTCCTATGGCTACACCTTC.

This clonotype was found a few times. The rearrangement joins TRBV7-2 to TRBJ2-2, with a tentative D call TRBD2 (5 bases). The germline V and J ends were trimmed by 1 base and 4 bases, with 16 bases remaining between them. This CDR3 is 17 amino acids long. CDR1 and CDR2 (germline): SGHTA, FQGNSA. The chain's CDR3 is CASSLERLTELTGELFF. DNA for the CDR3: TGTGCCAGCAGCTTAGAGCGACTAACCGAGCTCACCGGGGAGCTGTTTTTT. Full variable domain (outside the CDR3, taken from reference TRBV7-2 and TRBJ2-2): GAGVSQSPSNKVTEKGKDVELRCDPISGHTALYWYRQSLGQGLEFLIYFQGNSAPDKSGLPSDRFSAERTGGSVSTLTIQRTQQEDSAVYLCASSLERLTELTGELFFGEGSRLTVL.